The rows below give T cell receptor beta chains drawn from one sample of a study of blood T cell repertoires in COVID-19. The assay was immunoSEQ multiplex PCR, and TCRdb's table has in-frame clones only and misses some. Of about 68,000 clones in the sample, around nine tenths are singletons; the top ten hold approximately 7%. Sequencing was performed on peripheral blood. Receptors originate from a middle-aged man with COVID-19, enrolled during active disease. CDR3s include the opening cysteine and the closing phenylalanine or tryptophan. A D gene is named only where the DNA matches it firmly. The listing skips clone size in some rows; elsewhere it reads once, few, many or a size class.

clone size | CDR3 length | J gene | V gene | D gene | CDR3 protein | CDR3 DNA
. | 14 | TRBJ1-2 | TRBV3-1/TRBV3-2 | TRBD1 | CASSQRTGPYGYTF | TGTGCCAGCAGCCAAAGGACAGGCCCCTATGGCTACACCTTC
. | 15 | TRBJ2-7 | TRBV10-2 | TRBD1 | CASSEPGTGPYEQYF | TGCGCCAGCAGTGAGCCCGGGACAGGGCCATACGAGCAGTACTTC
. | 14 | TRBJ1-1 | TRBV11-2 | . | CASSWGGKDTEAFF | TGTGCCAGCAGCTGGGGGGGTAAGGACACTGAAGCTTTCTTT
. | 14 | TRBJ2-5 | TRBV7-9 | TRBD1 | CASSRQGWEETQYF | TGTGCCAGCAGCCGACAGGGGTGGGAAGAGACCCAGTACTTC
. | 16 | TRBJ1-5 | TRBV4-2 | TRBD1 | CASSQPLGQGDQPQHF | TGTGCCAGCAGCCAACCCCTTGGACAGGGGGATCAGCCCCAGCATTTT
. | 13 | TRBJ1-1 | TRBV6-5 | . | CATRGGGRTEAFF | TGTGCCACCAGAGGCGGGGGGAGGACTGAAGCTTTCTTT
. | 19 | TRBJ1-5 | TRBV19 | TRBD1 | CASSIDTPNRVTGGQPQHF | TGTGCCAGTAGTATAGATACACCGAACCGGGTAACAGGGGGTCAGCCCCAGCATTTT
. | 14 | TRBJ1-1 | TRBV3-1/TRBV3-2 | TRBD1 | CASSQQGAGTEAFF | TGTGCCAGCAGCCAACAGGGGGCAGGGACTGAAGCTTTCTTT
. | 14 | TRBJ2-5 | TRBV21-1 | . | CASSRRAGQETQYF | TGTGCCAGCAGCAGGAGGGCCGGCCAAGAGACCCAGTACTTC
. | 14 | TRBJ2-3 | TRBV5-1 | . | CASMTQGLADTQYF | TGCGCCAGCATGACTCAGGGCCTGGCAGATACGCAGTATTTT
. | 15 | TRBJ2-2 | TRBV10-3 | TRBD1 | CAVTSGTVDTGELFF | TGTGCCGTAACCTCCGGGACAGTTGACACCGGGGAGCTGTTTTTT
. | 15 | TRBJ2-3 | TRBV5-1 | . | CASSSAGQGTDTQYF | TGCGCCAGCAGCTCGGCGGGTCAAGGCACAGATACGCAGTATTTT
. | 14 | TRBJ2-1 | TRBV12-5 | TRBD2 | CASGLVAGDNEQFF | TGTGCTAGTGGTTTGGTAGCGGGGGACAATGAGCAGTTCTTC
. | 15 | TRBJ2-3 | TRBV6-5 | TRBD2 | CASSTGLAGTDTQYF | TGTGCCAGCAGTACGGGACTAGCGGGAACAGATACGCAGTATTTT
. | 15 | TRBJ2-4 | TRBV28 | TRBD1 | CASSRAADRENIQYF | TGTGCCAGCAGTCGGGCGGCCGACAGGGAAAACATTCAGTACTTC
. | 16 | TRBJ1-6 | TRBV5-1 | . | CASSPQAGSYNSPLHF | TGCGCCAGCAGTCCCCAAGCAGGCTCCTATAATTCACCCCTCCACTTT
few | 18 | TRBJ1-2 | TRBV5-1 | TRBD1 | CASSPDSSPGRGLGGYTF | TGCGCCAGCAGCCCCGACTCATCCCCGGGCAGGGGGCTTGGTGGCTACACCTTC
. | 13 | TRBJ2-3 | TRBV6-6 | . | CASSYSSADTQYF | TGTGCCAGCAGTTACTCCTCGGCAGATACGCAGTATTTT